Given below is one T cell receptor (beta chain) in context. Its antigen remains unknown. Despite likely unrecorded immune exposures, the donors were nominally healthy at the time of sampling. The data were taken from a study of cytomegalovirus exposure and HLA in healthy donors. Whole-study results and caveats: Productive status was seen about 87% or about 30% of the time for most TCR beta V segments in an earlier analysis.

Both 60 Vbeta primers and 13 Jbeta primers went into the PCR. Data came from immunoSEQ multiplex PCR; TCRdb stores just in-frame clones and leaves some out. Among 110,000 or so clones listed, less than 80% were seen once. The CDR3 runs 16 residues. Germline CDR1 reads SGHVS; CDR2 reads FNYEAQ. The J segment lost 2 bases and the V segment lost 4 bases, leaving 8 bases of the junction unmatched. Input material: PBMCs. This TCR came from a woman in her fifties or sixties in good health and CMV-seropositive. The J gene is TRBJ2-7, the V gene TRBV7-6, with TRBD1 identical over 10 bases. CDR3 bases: TGTGCCAGCAGCTCCCTGACAGGGGGCATGGCCTACGAGCAGTACTTC. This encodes CASSSLTGGMAYEQYF.